Below are 25 T cell receptor beta chains sequenced from a single sample in a study of neoadjuvant nivolumab and ipilimumab in lung cancer (dated by TCRdb to the early 2020s). Receptors were amplified or captured by the immunoSEQ multiplex PCR assay. Here the immuneACCESS table is served through TCRdb, limited to in-frame sequences with V and J called. Missing clones are a known gap in these copies; in checked studies unresolved V genes cover under half, and the rest lacks a known reason. The sample yields some 25,000 clones; roughly 80% were counted once. The ten largest clones represent about 8.1% of the sample. The time point label here, explained by the study, means: at surgical resection after neoadjuvant nivolumab +/- ipilimumab. The specimen comprised tumor tissue, sampled after neoadjuvant nivolumab, alone or with ipilimumab, at or shortly before surgery. All receptors come from an adult with non-small cell lung cancer.

The chain combines TRBV11-1 with TRBJ2-7, with D perhaps matching TRBD2 (6 bases). Trimming shortened V by 2 bases and J by 1 base, and 21 bases separated the two germline ends. Per germline, CDR1 SGHAT and CDR2 FQDESV (reference sequence). CDR3 size: 18 residues. The CDR3 reads CASSLTSSGPTGSYEQYF. The CDR3 bases are TGTGCCAGCAGCTTAACCTCAAGCGGGCCGACGGGTTCCTACGAGCAGTACTTC.

The genes are TRBV18 and TRBJ1-1; TRBD1 matches 7 bases. Germline V CDR1 and CDR2: KGHSH, LQKENI. J lost 2 bases, V lost 2 bases, and 5 bases had no gene match. The CDR3 contains 15 residues. CDR3 sequence (DNA): TGTGCCAGCTCACCATCACAGGGGCTTAACACTGAAGCTTTCTTT. It encodes CASSPSQGLNTEAFF. The entire variable domain, with the rest obtained from reference TRBV18 and TRBJ1-1, is as follows: NAGVMQNPRHLVRRRGQEARLRCSPMKGHSHVYWYRQLPEEGLKFMVYLQKENIIDESGMPKERFSAEFPKEGPSILRIQQVVRGDSAAYFCASSPSQGLNTEAFFGQGTRLTVV.

J is TRBJ2-3 and V is TRBV7-9; D is uncertain. Germline loops: CDR1 SEHNR, CDR2 FQNEAQ (reference sequence). The CDR3 consists of 14 residues. The germline V and J ends were trimmed by 7 bases and 0 bases, with 11 bases remaining between them. This CDR3 reads CASNFLGSTDTQYF. CDR3 DNA sequence: TGTGCCAGCAACTTTTTGGGTAGCACAGATACGCAGTATTTT.

The chain is built from TRBV5-1 and TRBJ2-7, with 9 bases aligning to TRBD2. CDR3 length: 18 amino acids. With V trimmed by 0 bases and J by 0 bases, 10 bases remained unmatched. Germline loops: CDR1 SGHRS, CDR2 YFSETQ. CDR3 amino acids: CASSLESSHSGSSYEQYF. CDR3 sequence (DNA): TGCGCCAGCAGCTTGGAATCTTCCCATAGCGGGAGCTCCTACGAGCAGTACTTC.

This chain links TRBV27 with TRBJ2-7; 10 bases fit TRBD2. CDR3 length: 16 residues. Trimming took 6 bases from V and 2 from J; bases not matched to a gene: 10. Looked up from germline, CDR1 is MNHEY and CDR2 is SMNVEV (reference sequence). The CDR3 is CASSLWSAGGPYEQYF. The DNA for the CDR3 is TGTGCCAGCAGCCTTTGGTCAGCGGGAGGGCCCTACGAGCAGTACTTC.

The chain has TRBV2 and TRBJ2-7, with TRBD1 matching 9 bases. The CDR3 runs 14 residues. V was pared by 10 bases and J by 2 bases, with 9 bases of the junction left unmatched. Germline assignment: CDR1 SNHLY and CDR2 FYNNEI. CDR3 sequence reads: CATSPGQGTYEQYF. CDR3 in DNA: TGTGCCACCTCACCGGGACAGGGAACCTACGAGCAGTACTTC.

V is TRBV5-1 and J is TRBJ2-4; perhaps TRBD2 as D (5 bases). In germline, CDR1 is SGHRS, CDR2 YFSETQ. The CDR3 length is 14 residues. V gave up 0 bases and J gave up 2 bases, with 6 bases separating them. CDR3 loop: CASSLGGSKNIQYF. CDR3 in DNA: TGCGCCAGCAGCTTGGGCGGGTCCAAAAACATTCAGTACTTC.

The V gene is TRBV4-1, the J gene TRBJ2-5; D is uncertain. The CDR3 contains 17 residues. Germline CDR1 and CDR2: MGHRA and YSYEKL. V was trimmed by 1 base and J by 3 bases, leaving 18 bases between them. The CDR3 bases are TGCGCCAGCAGCCAAGTAAGTACGTTCCGAGAAGAAGAGACCCAGTACTTC. As protein: CASSQVSTFREEETQYF.

This chain joins TRBV13 and TRBJ1-2; D not resolved. V was clipped by 2 bases and J by 3 bases, with 10 bases between them. Germline V gene data show CDR1 as PRHDT and CDR2 as FYEKMQ (reference sequence). This CDR3 spans 14 amino acids. As DNA, the CDR3 is TGTGCCAGCAGCTTATTCTCGTCGGACTATGGCTACACCTTC. This translates into CASSLFSSDYGYTF. The full variable domain, completed using reference TRBV13 and TRBJ1-2, is AAGVIQSPRHLIKEKRETATLKCYPIPRHDTVYWYQQGPGQDPQFLISFYEKMQSDKGSIPDRFSAQQFSDYHSELNMSSLELGDSALYFCASSLFSSDYGYTFGSGTRLTVV.

This clone was detected only a few times. The chain has TRBV6-5 and TRBJ2-7; D is perhaps TRBD2 (6 bases). Germline values: CDR1 MNHEY, CDR2 SVGAGI. The CDR3 length is 15 residues. V was cut by 6 bases and J by 0 bases, with 15 bases left in between. This CDR3 is CASRIGGTSSYEQYF. The CDR3 nucleotides read TGTGCCAGCAGAATTGGCGGGACGAGCTCCTACGAGCAGTACTTC.

This rearrangement joins TRBV11-3 to TRBJ2-2; 7 bases line up with TRBD1. The CDR3 is 16 amino acids. Trimming at V came to 1 base and at J to 6 bases, leaving 8 bases not matched to a gene. The germline V gene encodes CDR1 SGHNT and CDR2 YENEEA. Here the CDR3 DNA reads TGTGCCAGCAGCTTAGGTCCCGGACAGGTTCCCGGGGAGCTGTTTTTT. Translated, it gives CASSLGPGQVPGELFF.

The chain uses TRBV10-1 and TRBJ1-1; TRBD1 agrees at 7 bases. In germline, CDR1 is WNHNN, CDR2 SYGVQD (reference sequence). The V gene end was trimmed by 3 bases and the J gene end by 7 bases; junction bases not matched to a gene: 2. CDR3 length equals 12 residues. CDR3 residues: CASSDRGNEAFF. The DNA for the CDR3 is TGCGCCAGCAGTGACAGGGGGAATGAAGCTTTCTTT.

V usage is TRBV5-1 and J usage is TRBJ2-1, with D unresolved. The length of the CDR3 is 11 residues. The germline V and J ends were trimmed by 1 base and 6 bases, with 2 bases remaining between them. Germline V lookup: CDR1 SGHRS, CDR2 YFSETQ. CDR3 in DNA: TGCGCCAGCAGCTTGCTCAATGAGCAGTTCTTC. Its protein product is CASSLLNEQFF.

This clone was seen only a few times. The chain carries TRBV27 and TRBJ1-5; D unresolved. The germline gives CDR1 MNHEY, CDR2 SMNVEV (reference sequence). The CDR3 runs 14 residues. Trimming cost V 3 bases and J 6 bases, with 12 bases left between them. This CDR3 is CASSLSAAGQPQHF. The DNA for the CDR3 is TGTGCCAGCAGTTTGTCGGCCGCAGGTCAGCCCCAGCATTTT.

V is TRBV7-9 and J is TRBJ2-4, with D perhaps matching TRBD1 (6 bases). The CDR3 extends over 18 amino acids. CDR1 and CDR2 (germline): SEHNR, FQNEAQ (reference sequence). V gave up 5 bases and J gave up 0 bases, with 20 bases separating them. CDR3 sequence (DNA): TGTGCCAGCAGCCCTAACGGGACAACTCATTTAGCCAAAAACATTCAGTACTTC. As protein: CASSPNGTTHLAKNIQYF.

The rearrangement links TRBV28 to TRBJ1-4, with 8 bases lining up with TRBD1. CDR1 MDHEN and CDR2 SYDVKM come from the germline V gene. CDR3 length equals 18 residues. Losses at the gene ends were 2 bases for V and 7 bases for J; bases not matched to a gene: 15. DNA for the CDR3: TGTGCCAGCAGTTTAGTCGGGACAGGAATTTTGGAAACTGAAAAACTGTTTTTT. It specifies CASSLVGTGILETEKLFF.

This clone was found once. The chain employs TRBV18 and TRBJ1-1; 11 bases match TRBD1. This CDR3 has 15 amino acids. Unmatched junction bases numbered 7, after V lost 4 bases and J lost 6 bases. Germline V lookup: CDR1 KGHSH, CDR2 LQKENI. CDR3 nucleotides: TGTGCCAGCTCACACAAGGGACAGGGGGAAGCTGAAGCTTTCTTT. Translated: CASSHKGQGEAEAFF.

The chain employs TRBV18 and TRBJ2-7; D is unclear. The germline V gene encodes CDR1 KGHSH and CDR2 LQKENI. The CDR3 extends over 14 amino acids. V was pared by 6 bases and J by 2 bases, with 14 bases between. CDR3: CASSPTHRAYEQYF. In DNA form, the CDR3 reads TGTGCCAGCTCCCCAACCCACAGAGCCTACGAGCAGTACTTC.

CDR3 region: CASSELGARQPQHF. CDR3 DNA sequence: TGTGCCAGCAGTGAATTGGGGGCCCGTCAGCCCCAGCATTTT. This sequence joins TRBV2 and TRBJ1-5, with a weak D call TRBD1 (6 bases). Trimming took 2 bases from V and 6 from J, leaving 11 bases between them. Per germline, CDR1 SNHLY and CDR2 FYNNEI. CDR3 length: 14 residues.

The CDR3 region is CAWSDGMRAFF. The CDR3 region has the DNA TGTGCCTGGAGTGATGGCATGAGGGCTTTCTTT. This chain uses TRBV30 with TRBJ1-1; D is unresolved. The CDR3 runs to 11 residues. CDR1 GTSNPN and CDR2 SVGIG come from the germline V gene (reference sequence). Trimming stripped 1 base from V and 11 bases from J, with 11 bases between.

The J gene is TRBJ2-7, the V gene TRBV2, with TRBD1 matching 8 bases. From germline, CDR1 is SNHLY and CDR2 FYNNEI. The CDR3 is 12 residues long. Trimming cost V 4 bases and J 13 bases; bases outside gene matches: 9. CDR3 DNA sequence: TGTGCCAGCAGTGTGGGGACAGGCGAAGACTACTTC. This codes for CASSVGTGEDYF.

The chain couples TRBV7-9 to TRBJ1-1; a possible D gene is TRBD1 (6 bases). This CDR3 has 19 residues. The V end lost 7 bases, the J end lost 1 base, and 28 bases lay between the germline ends. CDR1 and CDR2 (germline): SEHNR, FQNEAQ (reference sequence). CDR3 residues: CASTTVGGGLLTRNTEAFF. CDR3 in DNA: TGTGCCAGCACTACGGTAGGGGGGGGCCTTTTAACTCGGAACACTGAAGCTTTCTTT.

This sequence joins TRBV5-1 and TRBJ2-3; possibly TRBD1 for D (6 bases). The CDR3 length is 15 residues. The V gene's germline CDR1 is SGHRS and CDR2 YFSETQ. Trimming stripped 2 bases from V and 3 bases from J, with 13 bases between. The CDR3 region is CASSLSFTGTDTQYF. The CDR3 DNA is TGCGCCAGCAGCTTATCGTTTACAGGGACAGATACGCAGTATTTT. The whole variable domain, remainder taken from reference TRBV5-1 and TRBJ2-3, is KAGVTQTPRYLIKTRGQQVTLSCSPISGHRSVSWYQQTPGQGLQFLFEYFSETQRNKGNFPGRFSGRQFSNSRSEMNVSTLELGDSALYLCASSLSFTGTDTQYFGPGTRLTVL.

The chain uses TRBV10-2 and TRBJ2-1; 8 positions match TRBD1. CDR3 length: 15 residues. The junction had 4 bases not matched to a gene; V was cut back by 2 bases and J by 4 bases. Germline CDR1 WSHSY, CDR2 SAAADI. This CDR3 reads CASSETGQGYNEQFF. CDR3 bases: TGCGCCAGCAGTGAGACCGGACAGGGTTACAATGAGCAGTTCTTC.

The CDR3 region is CASSLDGPRDEAFF. As DNA, the CDR3 is TGTGCCAGCAGCTTAGATGGGCCCCGCGATGAGGCTTTCTTT. The V gene is TRBV11-3, the J gene TRBJ1-1; D gene unclear. This CDR3 is 14 amino acids long. Germline CDR1 and CDR2: SGHNT and YENEEA. V gave up 0 bases and J gave up 11 bases, with 16 bases separating them.